A single sample gave rise to the 27 T cell receptor beta chains below, sequenced in a study of early T cells in non-severe SARS-CoV-2 infection. TCRdb re-derived calls from the 5' RACE reads in MiXCR, one entry per CDR3 protein. The sample comprises 55,000 to 80,000 distinct CDR3 sequences, roughly an eighth of which are singletons, and over 1.1% rests with the top ten. Specimen: whole blood, collected at baseline. The source is an adult who was a healthcare worker with PCR-confirmed SARS-CoV-2 infection or an uninfected control (not recorded which).

This clonotype was seen a few times. V gene TRBV18 combines with J gene TRBJ2-7, with 8 bases fitting TRBD1. Germline assignment: CDR1 KGHSH and CDR2 LQKENI. V trimming: 3 bases; J trimming: 3 bases; junction bases outside the gene matches: 4. The CDR3 length is 14 residues. The DNA of the CDR3 is TGTGCCAGCTCACCCGGGACAGGCCACTACGAGCAGTACTTC. Translation: CASSPGTGHYEQYF.

The V gene is TRBV5-4, the J gene TRBJ1-1; D is undetermined. CDR3 length: 17 amino acids. The germline CDR1 and CDR2 sequences are SGHNT and YYREEE (reference sequence). V lost 2 bases, J lost 1 base, and 18 bases lay in between. CDR3 DNA sequence: TGTGCCAGCAGCTTTGAGGAGACGACAAACCCGAACACTGAAGCTTTCTTT. Amino acid sequence: CASSFEETTNPNTEAFF.

By share of the sample, this clonotype is medium-sized. The J gene is TRBJ1-2, the V gene TRBV6-5; D unclear. V was pared by 0 bases and J by 8 bases, with 16 bases between. The CDR3 contains 15 residues. Germline loops: CDR1 MNHEY, CDR2 SVGAGI. The CDR3 nucleotides are TGTGCCAGCAGTTACTCGGTCGCCAGCGCTCGAGGCTACACCTTC. Amino acids: CASSYSVASARGYTF.

This clonotype was counted many times. The rearrangement joins TRBV13 to TRBJ2-7, with D perhaps matching TRBD1 (5 bases). Between the trimmed V and J ends, which lost 5 bases and 1 base, there was a span of 6 bases. Germline-derived CDR1 and CDR2 are PRHDT and FYEKMQ (reference sequence). This CDR3 is 12 amino acids long. CDR3: CASSHRSYEQYF. The CDR3, as DNA: TGTGCCAGCAGCCACAGGTCCTACGAGCAGTACTTC.

V is TRBV6-4 and J is TRBJ2-2; either TRBD1 or TRBD2 may supply D (6 bases each). Germline V CDR1 and CDR2: MRHNA, SNTAGT. This CDR3 region has 15 residues. The V end lost 3 bases, the J end lost 5 bases, and 13 bases lay between the germline ends. CDR3 nucleotide sequence: TGTGCCAGCAGTGATGGGGGGCTAGATACCGGGGAGCTGTTTTTT. Translation gives CASSDGGLDTGELFF.

The sample holds many counts of this clonotype. This sequence joins TRBV12-3 or TRBV12-4 and TRBJ1-2; 7 nucleotides line up with TRBD1. Germline trimming cut 5 bases from V and 6 bases from J; bases unmatched to any gene: 9. The CDR3 is made up of 14 amino acids. CDR3 loop: CASSTGDRGDGYTF. CDR3 DNA sequence: TGTGCCAGCAGTACAGGGGATAGAGGGGATGGCTACACCTTC.

This clonotype was recorded at least ten times. V is TRBV7-9 and J is TRBJ2-7; D ambiguous. CDR3 length: 11 residues. Germline lookup yields CDR1 SEHNR and CDR2 FQNEAQ (reference sequence). Between the trimmed V and J ends, which lost 4 bases and 2 bases, there was a span of 3 bases. The CDR3 DNA reads as TGTGCCAGCAGCTCACCCTACGAGCAGTACTTC. As protein: CASSSPYEQYF.

This clonotype turned up a few times. The chain combines TRBV4-3 with TRBJ2-5, with 8 bases matching TRBD1. With V trimmed by 6 bases and J by 5 bases, 11 bases remained unmatched. The CDR3 is 15 residues long. The germline V gene encodes CDR1 LGHNA and CDR2 YSLEER. Written as DNA, the CDR3 is TGCGCCAGCAGTCGGACCCAGGGGGCGATGGAGACCCAGTACTTC. As protein: CASSRTQGAMETQYF.

This clonotype was seen ten or more times. The chain joins TRBV11-3 to TRBJ2-3; D not certain. CDR3 length equals 13 residues. Trimming pared 4 bases from V and 6 bases from J, leaving 11 bases between. Germline-derived CDR1 and CDR2 are SGHNT and YENEEA. This CDR3 is CASSSQAEDTQYF. The CDR3 bases are TGTGCCAGCAGCTCCCAGGCCGAGGATACGCAGTATTTT.

The sample holds a few counts of this clonotype. This sequence joins TRBV11-2 and TRBJ2-7; D is uncertain. V lost 5 bases to trimming and J lost 4 bases, with 9 bases between them. Per the germline V gene, CDR1 is SGHAT and CDR2 is FQNNGV. The CDR3 is 12 amino acids. The DNA of the CDR3 is TGTGCCAGCAGCCGCCTTAGATACGAGCAGTACTTC. This sequence encodes CASSRLRYEQYF.

This chain joins TRBV7-9 and TRBJ2-7, with D uncertain. This CDR3 is built from 13 residues. V was shortened by 4 bases and J by 0 bases, with 7 bases between the two germline ends. From germline, CDR1 is SEHNR and CDR2 FQNEAQ (reference sequence). In DNA form, the CDR3 reads TGTGCCAGCAGCTCAGCAGCCTCCTACGAGCAGTACTTC. It yields the protein CASSSAASYEQYF.

This chain connects TRBV4-2 to TRBJ2-1, with 10 bases fitting TRBD2. Trimming took 1 base from V and 7 from J; bases not matched to a gene: 4. The germline V gene has CDR1 LGHNA and CDR2 YNFKEQ. The CDR3 runs to 15 residues. CDR3: CASSQGSGGANEQFF. The CDR3 bases are TGTGCCAGCAGCCAAGGGAGCGGGGGGGCGAATGAGCAGTTCTTC.

This clonotype appeared many times. The chain links TRBV15 to TRBJ1-1; maybe TRBD1 (5 bases). In germline, CDR1 is LNHNV, CDR2 YYDKDF (reference sequence). The CDR3 sequence is 14 residues long. V was shortened by 3 bases and J by 4 bases, with 12 bases between the two germline ends. The CDR3 sequence is CATSRQGIGTEAFF. CDR3 nucleotide sequence: TGTGCCACCAGCAGGCAGGGTATAGGCACTGAAGCTTTCTTT.

This clonotype was counted a few times. The V call is TRBV28, the J call TRBJ2-2, with 11 bases matching TRBD2. Losses at the gene ends were 5 bases for V and 5 bases for J; bases not matched to a gene: 7. The CDR3 has 16 residues. CDR1 MDHEN and CDR2 SYDVKM come from the germline V gene. CDR3 coding DNA: TGTGCCAGCAGTCCGCCGACTAGCGGGGAGACCGGGGAGCTGTTTTTT. Protein product: CASSPPTSGETGELFF.

This clonotype was observed at least ten times. The chain employs TRBV15 and TRBJ1-5; maybe TRBD1 (5 bases). The germline CDR1 and CDR2 sequences are LNHNV and YYDKDF (reference sequence). The CDR3 extends over 14 amino acids. V was trimmed by 4 bases and J by 3 bases, leaving 10 bases between them. The CDR3 nucleotides are TGTGCCACCAGCACAGGGACGGACAATCAGCCCCAGCATTTT. Its translation: CATSTGTDNQPQHF.

The genes are TRBV19 and TRBJ2-1, with D uncertain. Germline CDR1 is LNHDA and CDR2 is SQIVND (reference sequence). The V end lost 7 bases, the J end lost 0 bases, and 13 bases lay between the germline ends. This CDR3 spans 15 amino acids. CDR3 sequence (DNA): TGTGCCAGTACCTGGACGGTTAGCTCCTACAATGAGCAGTTCTTC. Its translation is CASTWTVSSYNEQFF.

There are a few counts of this clonotype. The chain joins TRBV7-9 to TRBJ2-5; tentative D call: TRBD2 (6 bases). CDR1 and CDR2 (germline): SEHNR, FQNEAQ (reference sequence). This CDR3 region has 13 residues. The V end lost 8 bases, the J end lost 4 bases, and 14 bases lay between the germline ends. The CDR3 DNA reads TGTGCCAGCCACCGGGGGTTCTCAGAGACCCAGTACTTC. This codes for CASHRGFSETQYF.

This clonotype was seen only a few times. The J gene is TRBJ1-2, the V gene TRBV29-1; 7 bases line up with TRBD1. Trimming removed 2 bases from V and 8 bases from J; junction bases left unmatched: 11. This CDR3 comprises 14 residues. Germline lookup yields CDR1 SQVTM and CDR2 ANQGSEA. CDR3 in amino acids: CSVENPRTGWGYTF. CDR3 bases: TGCAGCGTTGAAAACCCTAGGACAGGCTGGGGCTACACCTTC.

This clonotype was counted ten times or more. V is TRBV7-9 and J is TRBJ1-2; no definite D call. Germline CDR1 reads SEHNR; CDR2 reads FQNEAQ (reference sequence). This CDR3 comprises 16 residues. V lost 5 bases to trimming and J lost 1 base, with 17 bases between them. CDR3 sequence reads: CASSPAMSTLNYGYTF. The CDR3 coding sequence is TGTGCCAGCAGCCCAGCAATGTCTACGCTTAACTATGGCTACACCTTC. Complete variable domain (other parts from reference TRBV7-9 and TRBJ1-2): DTGVSQNPRHKITKRGQNVTFRCDPISEHNRLYWYRQTLGQGPEFLTYFQNEAQLEKSRLLSDRFSAERPKGSFSTLEIQRTEQGDSAMYLCASSPAMSTLNYGYTFGSGTRLTVV.

The table lists this clonotype with a few counts. The gene calls are TRBV29-1 and TRBJ1-1; D perhaps matches TRBD1 (5 bases). From germline, CDR1 is SQVTM and CDR2 ANQGSEA. This CDR3 comprises 12 residues. V was pared by 4 bases and J by 0 bases, with 6 bases between. The CDR3 reads CSVGGVNTEAFF. The CDR3 DNA reads TGCAGCGTTGGAGGGGTGAACACTGAAGCTTTCTTT.

The CDR3 coding sequence is TGTGCCAGCAATAAGGACAGGGCGGGCAGCAATCAGCCCCAGCATTTT. Protein product: CASNKDRAGSNQPQHF. V and J are TRBV2 and TRBJ1-5; 8 bases agree with TRBD1. The CDR3 runs to 16 residues. Germline lookup yields CDR1 SNHLY and CDR2 FYNNEI. V lost 7 bases, J lost 1 base, and 9 bases stayed unmatched.

The chain is built from TRBV19 and TRBJ2-3; TRBD1 aligns across 8 bases. The CDR3 has 15 amino acids. Looked up from germline, CDR1 is LNHDA and CDR2 is SQIVND (reference sequence). The J segment lost 0 bases and the V segment lost 1 base, leaving 0 bases of the junction unmatched. CDR3 protein: CASSIGQGSTDTQYF. The DNA for the CDR3 is TGTGCCAGTAGTATAGGACAGGGGAGCACAGATACGCAGTATTTT.

In its sample, this clonotype was seen a few times. CDR3 sequence reads: CASSQEGLAGGVYEQFF. Here the CDR3 DNA reads TGTGCCAGCAGCCAAGAAGGTCTAGCGGGGGGTGTATACGAGCAGTTCTTC. The rearrangement links TRBV4-2 to TRBJ2-1, with 11 bases matching TRBD2. This CDR3 contains 17 residues. Germline-derived CDR1 and CDR2 are LGHNA and YNFKEQ. Trimming removed 0 bases from V and 10 bases from J; junction bases left unmatched: 11.

This clonotype was detected only once. At one of its ends the junction is not consistent with the germline gene, which may arise from a read error. The chain has TRBV5-4 and TRBJ2-1, with D possibly being TRBD1 (6 bases). The CDR3 length is 14 residues. Germline V CDR1 and CDR2: SGHNT, YYREEE (reference sequence). CDR3 sequence (DNA): TGTGCCAGCAGCCAAAAGGGACATAACAATGAGCAGATCTTC. Residues: CASSQKGHNNEQIF.

The rearrangement uses TRBV2 and TRBJ1-2; 9 nucleotides align to TRBD1. The CDR3 loop spans 14 amino acids. Trimming removed 6 bases from V and 8 bases from J; junction bases left unmatched: 10. Germline CDR1 SNHLY, CDR2 FYNNEI. As DNA, the CDR3 is TGTGCCAGCAGGAGCCTTCGGACAGGGGACGGCTACACCTTC. Protein: CASRSLRTGDGYTF.

This clonotype was seen a handful of times. The chain links TRBV5-1 to TRBJ1-4, with TRBD1 as a possible D gene (5 bases). CDR3 length: 15 amino acids. V lost 0 bases, J lost 8 bases, and 14 bases lay in between. The germline V gene encodes CDR1 SGHRS and CDR2 YFSETQ. The CDR3 DNA is TGCGCCAGCAGCTTGGACGACAGCTATTTCGAAAAACTGTTTTTT. This codes for CASSLDDSYFEKLFF. Looking up the rest from reference TRBV5-1 and TRBJ1-4 gives the full variable domain: KAGVTQTPRYLIKTRGQQVTLSCSPISGHRSVSWYQQTPGQGLQFLFEYFSETQRNKGNFPGRFSGRQFSNSRSEMNVSTLELGDSALYLCASSLDDSYFEKLFFGSGTQLSVL.

The chain links TRBV21-1 to TRBJ1-5. TRBV21-1 is recorded as a pseudogene. The CDR3 is 11 residues long. CDR3 loop: CASRNNQPQHF. In DNA, the CDR3 is TGTGCCAGCAGGAACAATCAGCCCCAGCATTTT.